This entry concerns a single T cell receptor (beta chain). As yet, its antigen is unknown. The sample comes from a study of cytomegalovirus exposure and HLA in healthy donors. Regarding the study as a whole: Later work associated 16,951 TCR beta sequences with HLA alleles at 0.05 false discovery rate. A further, later analysis showed that HLA-associated TCR beta chains (compared with equally common others) were more clonally expanded. In vitro work confirmed that three CMV-associated chains recognize CMV antigens. About 87% or about 30% of the time was how often most TCR beta V segments were productive, according to an earlier analysis.

The PCR made use of 60 Vbeta and 13 Jbeta primers. Libraries were prepared by immunoSEQ multiplex PCR; TCRdb keeps only in-frame clonotypes and omits some of them. Among roughly 120,000 clones listed, 80% to 85% were seen once. The CDR3 totals 13 residues. Trimming took 6 bases from V and 2 from J, leaving 5 bases between them. Looked up from germline, CDR1 is WSHSY and CDR2 is SAAADI. The receptor's source is a woman between 25 and 40 years old in good health and CMV-seronegative. The genes are TRBV10-2 and TRBJ2-6, with D hard to call. Material: PBMCs. CDR3 residues: CASRSAGANVLTF. CDR3 nucleotides: TGCGCCAGCAGAAGCGCTGGGGCCAACGTCCTGACTTTC.